This is a list of T cell receptor beta chains from one sample in a study of T cell responses to AZD1222 COVID-19 vaccine. Using immunoSEQ multiplex PCR, the repertoire was profiled, and TCRdb retains in-frame clones only, with some absent. Among 95,000 to 150,000 clones listed, roughly 90% were seen once. The specimen comprised peripheral blood, sampled on day 0 of AZD1222 vaccination. The receptors were gathered from an adult in good health. The CDR3 runs from the conserved cysteine through the conserved F or W. D genes are given only for firm matches. Some rows mark clone size as missing; the rest say once, few, many or name a class of expanded clone.

v_call,j_call,clone_size,d_call,cdr3_aa,cdr3_nt
TRBV28,TRBJ1-1,-,TRBD1,CASSLAGGDTEAFF,TGTGCCAGCAGTTTAGCAGGGGGGGACACTGAAGCTTTCTTT
TRBV6-5,TRBJ2-2,-,-,CASRRGSPGELFF,TGTGCCAGCAGGCGGGGTAGCCCCGGGGAGCTGTTTTTT
TRBV6-1,TRBJ2-6,few,-,CASSEDSSGANVLTF,TGTGCCAGCAGTGAAGACAGCTCTGGGGCCAACGTCCTGACTTTC
TRBV29-1,TRBJ1-1,-,-,CSVTGWTEAFF,TGCAGCGTCACAGGGTGGACTGAAGCTTTCTTT
TRBV5-1,TRBJ1-2,-,-,CASSLASGGTNYGYTF,TGCGCCAGCAGCCTCGCCAGTGGGGGCACCAACTATGGCTACACCTTC
TRBV6-5,TRBJ2-1,once,-,CASSYSYLGDNEQFF,TGTGCCAGCAGTTACTCTTATTTAGGGGACAATGAGCAGTTCTTC
TRBV25-1,TRBJ1-2,-,-,CASRIGFNYGYTF,TGTGCCAGCAGGATAGGCTTTAACTATGGCTACACCTTC
TRBV6-1,TRBJ1-5,-,-,CASSFRQSNQPQHF,TGTGCCAGCAGTTTCCGACAATCCAATCAGCCCCAGCATTTT
TRBV24-1,TRBJ2-3,-,-,CATRGPTDTQYF,TGTGCCACCAGAGGACCTACAGATACGCAGTATTTT
TRBV27,TRBJ1-5,few,-,CASSSDARGARQPQHF,TGTGCCAGCAGTTCCGATGCCCGGGGGGCGCGGCAGCCCCAGCATTTT
TRBV2,TRBJ2-3,-,TRBD1,CASIPGQPPDTQYF,TGTGCCAGCATTCCGGGACAGCCCCCAGATACGCAGTATTTT
TRBV18,TRBJ1-2,-,-,CASSPRGTDYGYTF,TGTGCCAGCTCCCCTAGGGGGACGGACTATGGCTACACCTTC
TRBV5-5,TRBJ2-2,-,-,CASSPLVGPGELFF,TGTGCCAGCAGCCCATTAGTCGGGCCCGGGGAGCTGTTTTTT
TRBV19,TRBJ2-7,once,-,CASSPSSSSQRNEQYF,TGTGCCAGTAGTCCATCATCATCCTCCCAGAGGAACGAGCAGTACTTC
TRBV27,TRBJ2-5,-,-,CASSLLGGRVQETQYF,TGTGCCAGCAGTTTATTGGGGGGCCGAGTGCAAGAGACCCAGTACTTC